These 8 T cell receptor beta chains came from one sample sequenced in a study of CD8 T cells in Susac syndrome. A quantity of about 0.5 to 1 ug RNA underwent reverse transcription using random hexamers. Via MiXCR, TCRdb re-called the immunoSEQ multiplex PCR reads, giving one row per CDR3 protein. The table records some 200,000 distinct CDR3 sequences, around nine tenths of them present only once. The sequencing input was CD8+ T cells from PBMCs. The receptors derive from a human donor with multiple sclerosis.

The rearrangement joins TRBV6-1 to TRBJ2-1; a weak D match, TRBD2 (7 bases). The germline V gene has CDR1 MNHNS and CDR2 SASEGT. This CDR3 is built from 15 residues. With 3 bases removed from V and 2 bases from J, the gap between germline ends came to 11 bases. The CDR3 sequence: CASSDAGAPYNEQFF. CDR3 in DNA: TGTGCCAGCAGTGATGCGGGGGCCCCCTACAATGAGCAGTTCTTC.

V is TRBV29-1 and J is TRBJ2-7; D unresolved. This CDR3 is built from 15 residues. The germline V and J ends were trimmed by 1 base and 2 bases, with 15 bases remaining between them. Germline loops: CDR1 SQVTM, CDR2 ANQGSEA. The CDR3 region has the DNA TGCAGCGTTGAAGGGTCCGGCAACACACCCTACGAGCAGTACTTC. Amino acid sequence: CSVEGSGNTPYEQYF.

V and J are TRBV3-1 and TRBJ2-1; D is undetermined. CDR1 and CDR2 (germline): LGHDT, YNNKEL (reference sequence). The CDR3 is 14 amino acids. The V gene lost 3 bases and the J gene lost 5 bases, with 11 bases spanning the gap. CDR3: CASSHPLRHNEQFF. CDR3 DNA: TGTGCCAGCAGCCACCCCCTGAGGCACAATGAGCAGTTCTTC.

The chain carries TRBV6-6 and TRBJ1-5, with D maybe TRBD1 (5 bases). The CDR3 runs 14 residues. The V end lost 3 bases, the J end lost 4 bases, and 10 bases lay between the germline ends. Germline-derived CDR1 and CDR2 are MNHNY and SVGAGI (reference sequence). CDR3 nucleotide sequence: TGTGCCAGCAGTTATCAGGGTCAGAATCAGCCCCAGCATTTT. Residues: CASSYQGQNQPQHF.

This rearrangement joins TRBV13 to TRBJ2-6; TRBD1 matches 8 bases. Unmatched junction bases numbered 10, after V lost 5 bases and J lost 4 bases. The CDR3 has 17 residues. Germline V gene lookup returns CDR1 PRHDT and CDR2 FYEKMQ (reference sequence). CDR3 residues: CASSPGQGLSGANVLTF. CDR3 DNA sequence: TGTGCCAGCAGCCCAGGACAGGGACTGAGCGGGGCCAACGTCCTGACTTTC.

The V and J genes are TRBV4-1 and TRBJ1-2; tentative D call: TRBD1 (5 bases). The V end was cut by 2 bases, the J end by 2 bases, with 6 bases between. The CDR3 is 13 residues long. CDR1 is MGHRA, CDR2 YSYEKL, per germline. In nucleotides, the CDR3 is TGCGCCAGCAGCCAAAGGGGAAACTATGGCTACACCTTC. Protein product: CASSQRGNYGYTF.

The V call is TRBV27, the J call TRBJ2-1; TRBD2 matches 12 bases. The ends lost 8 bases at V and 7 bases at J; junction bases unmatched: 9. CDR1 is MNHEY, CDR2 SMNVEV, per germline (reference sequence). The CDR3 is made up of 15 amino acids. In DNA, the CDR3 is TGTGCCAGCTTTACGGGACTAGCGGGTTATAATGAGCAGTTCTTC. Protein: CASFTGLAGYNEQFF.

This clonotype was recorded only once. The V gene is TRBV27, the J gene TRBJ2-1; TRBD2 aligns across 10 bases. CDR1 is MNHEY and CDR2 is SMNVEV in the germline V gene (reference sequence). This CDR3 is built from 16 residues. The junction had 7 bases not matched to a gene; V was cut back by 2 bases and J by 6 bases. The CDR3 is CASSLRAGGPPNEQFF. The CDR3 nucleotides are TGTGCCAGCAGTTTAAGAGCGGGGGGGCCCCCCAATGAGCAGTTCTTC.